This T cell receptor (beta chain) was profiled in a study of T cell responses to AZD1222 COVID-19 vaccine. Study-level background: Some second doses came at about 4 weeks and others at about 12 weeks; these were pooled.

Sequenced by immunoSEQ multiplex PCR; TCRdb stores in-frame clones only, minus some. The sample lists about 120,000 clones, around 90% occurring once. Study-level results: Spike was spanned by vaccine-associated CD4 TCRs, with dominance at 160-218 and 743-854. Females outnumbered males among donors, who were mostly white British; clonal diversity was possibly underestimated.

A note on this clone: The antigen is unknown.

Between the trimmed V and J ends, which lost 0 bases and 0 bases, there was a span of 11 bases. The germline V gene encodes CDR1 ENHRY and CDR2 SYGVKD. The CDR3 has 16 residues. The source material was peripheral blood, sampled on day 0 of AZD1222 vaccination. This chain connects TRBV10-3 to TRBJ1-1; TRBD1 is a possible D gene (6 bases). The receptor comes from an adult in good health. The CDR3 region is CAISESLRGMNTEAFF. CDR3 in DNA: TGTGCCATCAGTGAGTCATTAAGGGGGATGAACACTGAAGCTTTCTTT.